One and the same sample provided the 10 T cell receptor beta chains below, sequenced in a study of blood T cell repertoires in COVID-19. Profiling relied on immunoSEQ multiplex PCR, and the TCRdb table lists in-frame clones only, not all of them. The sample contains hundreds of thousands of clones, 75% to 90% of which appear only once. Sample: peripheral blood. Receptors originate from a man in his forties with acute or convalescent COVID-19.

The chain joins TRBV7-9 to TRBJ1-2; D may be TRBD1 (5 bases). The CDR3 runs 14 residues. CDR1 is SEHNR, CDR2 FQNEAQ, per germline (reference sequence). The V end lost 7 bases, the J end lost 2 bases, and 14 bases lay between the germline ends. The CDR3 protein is CASTLGGNNYGYTF. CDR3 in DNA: TGTGCCAGCACCCTCGGGGGGAACAACTATGGCTACACCTTC.

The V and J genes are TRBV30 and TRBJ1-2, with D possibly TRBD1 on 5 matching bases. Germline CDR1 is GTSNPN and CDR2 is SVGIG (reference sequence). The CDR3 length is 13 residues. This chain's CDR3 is CACSLGGVSGYTF. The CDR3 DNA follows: TGTGCTTGTAGCTTGGGGGGAGTTAGCGGCTACACCTTC. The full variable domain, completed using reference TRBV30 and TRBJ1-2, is SQTIHQWPATLVQPVGSPLSLECTVEGTSNPNLYWYRQAAGRGLQLLFYSVGIGQISSEVPQNLSASRPQDRQFILSSKKLLLSDSGFYLCACSLGGVSGYTFGSGTRLTVV.

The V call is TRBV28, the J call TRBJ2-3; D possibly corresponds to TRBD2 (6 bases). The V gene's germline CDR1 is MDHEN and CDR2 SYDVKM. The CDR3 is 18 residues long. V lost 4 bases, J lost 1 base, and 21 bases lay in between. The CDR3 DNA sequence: TGTGCCAGCAGTTCGATTCGGGGGTTGGGGGAGCGCACAGATACGCAGTATTTT. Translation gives CASSSIRGLGERTDTQYF.

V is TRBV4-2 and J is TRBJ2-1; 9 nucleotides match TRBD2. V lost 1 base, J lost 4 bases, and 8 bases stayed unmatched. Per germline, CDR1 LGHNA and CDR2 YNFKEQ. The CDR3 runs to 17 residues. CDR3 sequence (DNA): TGTGCCAGCAGCCAAGCTGAGACTAGCGGAGGGTACAATGAGCAGTTCTTC. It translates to CASSQAETSGGYNEQFF.

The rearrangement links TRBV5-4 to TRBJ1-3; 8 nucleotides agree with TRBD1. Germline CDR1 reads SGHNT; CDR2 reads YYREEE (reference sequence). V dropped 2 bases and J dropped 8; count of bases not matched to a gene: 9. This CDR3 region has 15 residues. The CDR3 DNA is TGTGCCAGCAGCTTATCCGGGACAGGAGCGGACACCATATATTTT. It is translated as CASSLSGTGADTIYF.

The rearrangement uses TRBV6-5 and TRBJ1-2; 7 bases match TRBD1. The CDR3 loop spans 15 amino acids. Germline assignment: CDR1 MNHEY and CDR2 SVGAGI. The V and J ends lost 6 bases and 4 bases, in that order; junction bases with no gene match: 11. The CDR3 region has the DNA TGTGCCAGCAGACCGTCCCCGGGACAGCCCTATGGCTACACCTTC. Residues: CASRPSPGQPYGYTF.

The chain's CDR3 is CASSSLTTIGSHF. The CDR3 nucleotides are TGTGCCAGCAGCTCCTTGACCACTATTGGGTCCCACTTT. V is TRBV11-2 and J is TRBJ1-6; D gene uncertain. The CDR3 runs to 13 residues. V lost 4 bases, J lost 18 bases, and 19 bases lay in between. The V gene's germline CDR1 is SGHAT and CDR2 FQNNGV.

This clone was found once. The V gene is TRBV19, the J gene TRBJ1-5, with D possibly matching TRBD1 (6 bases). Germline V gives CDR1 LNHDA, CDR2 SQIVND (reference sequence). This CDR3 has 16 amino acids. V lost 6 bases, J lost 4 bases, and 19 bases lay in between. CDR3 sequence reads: CASRLGGASRNQPQHF. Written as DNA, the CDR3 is TGTGCCAGTAGGTTAGGGGGGGCGAGTAGGAATCAGCCCCAGCATTTT.

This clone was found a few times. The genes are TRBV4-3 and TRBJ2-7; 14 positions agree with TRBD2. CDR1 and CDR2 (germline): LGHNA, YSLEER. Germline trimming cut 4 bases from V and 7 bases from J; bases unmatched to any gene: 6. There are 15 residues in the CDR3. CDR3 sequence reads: CASSPGTSGSSEQYF. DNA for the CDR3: TGCGCCAGCAGCCCCGGGACTAGCGGGAGTTCGGAGCAGTACTTC.

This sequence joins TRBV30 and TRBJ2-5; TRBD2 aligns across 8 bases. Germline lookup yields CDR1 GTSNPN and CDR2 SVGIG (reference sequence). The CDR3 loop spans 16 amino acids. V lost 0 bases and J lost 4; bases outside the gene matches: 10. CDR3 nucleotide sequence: TGTGCCTGGAGTGTGTTTAGCGGGGAATCCCCAGAGACCCAGTACTTC. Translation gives CAWSVFSGESPETQYF.